Listed below are T cell receptor beta chains from one sample, sequenced in a study of cytomegalovirus exposure and HLA in healthy donors. TCRdb's table, derived via immunoSEQ multiplex PCR, lists solely in-frame clones and lacks some. The table shows approximately 170,000 clones, with around 78% occurring only once. Input material: PBMCs. These receptors were taken from a woman aged 30 to 39 in good health and CMV-seropositive. The CDR3 runs from the conserved cysteine through the conserved F or W. D genes are given only for firm matches. Clone size is given for some rows only: seen once, a few or many times, or a class if the clone is expanded.

abundance | j_gene | v_gene | d_gene | CDR3nt | CDR3aa
. | TRBJ1-5 | TRBV4-3 | . | TGCGCCAGCAGCCAAGACGCGGGCCTCGGGCAGCCCCAGCATTTT | CASSQDAGLGQPQHF
. | TRBJ2-3 | TRBV2 | TRBD2 | TGTGCCAGCAGTGGAACCCTAGCGGGCGTCACAGATACGCAGTATTTT | CASSGTLAGVTDTQYF
. | TRBJ2-7 | TRBV29-1 | . | TGCAGCGTTGACGACGGAGGTCGGCAGTACTTC | CSVDDGGRQYF
. | TRBJ1-2 | TRBV10-1 | TRBD1 | TGCGCCAGCAGTGAGTTAGGGCAGGGGGAGGTTAGGGGCTACACCTTC | CASSELGQGEVRGYTF
. | TRBJ1-2 | TRBV20-1 | . | TGCAGTGCTAGAGGGGGCTCTGGCTACACCTTC | CSARGGSGYTF
few | TRBJ1-2 | TRBV11-2 | . | TGTGCCAGCAGCTTCCGAGGTGGCTACACCTTC | CASSFRGGYTF
. | TRBJ2-2 | TRBV6-5 | TRBD2 | TGTGCCAGCAAAGGCGGGGGATCGAACACCGGGGAGCTGTTTTTT | CASKGGGSNTGELFF
few | TRBJ2-2 | TRBV6-4 | TRBD2 | TGTGCCAGCAGTGAAGCGGGAGACACCGGGGAGCTGTTTTTT | CASSEAGDTGELFF
few | TRBJ1-2 | TRBV29-1 | . | TGCAGCGTTGGTTTATATGCCGGTGGCTACACCTTC | CSVGLYAGGYTF
. | TRBJ1-1 | TRBV19 | . | TGTGCCAGTAGCATGAGGCCGAACACTGAAGCTTTCTTT | CASSMRPNTEAFF
. | TRBJ2-3 | TRBV30 | . | TGTGCCAGCGCGGGACTCCTCAGCACAGATACGCAGTATTTT | CASAGLLSTDTQYF
. | TRBJ2-1 | TRBV6-5 | . | TGTGCCAGCGCATTCGACGGACTCAAGTTCGATGAGCAGTTCTTC | CASAFDGLKFDEQFF
. | TRBJ1-1 | TRBV10-3 | TRBD1 | TGTGCCACCGCCGGACAGGGGAACACTGAAGCTTTCTTT | CATAGQGNTEAFF
once | TRBJ2-3 | TRBV9 | TRBD1 | TGTGCCAGCAGCGTAACAGGGGGCAAGGGCACAGATACGCAGTATTTT | CASSVTGGKGTDTQYF
. | TRBJ2-5 | TRBV6-1 | TRBD1 | TGTGCCAGCAGTGAATCTATCGCACAGGGGGCCTGGGAGACCCAGTACTTC | CASSESIAQGAWETQYF
. | TRBJ1-2 | TRBV30 | . | TGTGCCTGGAGGCGATCAGGGGTCCCTAACTATGGCTACACCTTC | CAWRRSGVPNYGYTF
few | TRBJ1-5 | TRBV30 | TRBD1 | TGTGCCTGGAGTGTGGGACAGGGCAATCAGCCCCAGCATTTT | CAWSVGQGNQPQHF
. | TRBJ1-2 | TRBV29-1 | TRBD1 | TGCAGCGTTAAATATGGACAGGCCTATGGCTACACCTTC | CSVKYGQAYGYTF
. | TRBJ2-3 | TRBV7-2 | TRBD1 | TGTGCCAGCAGAGAGCCGGGGACAGCTAGCACAGATACGCAGTATTTT | CASREPGTASTDTQYF
. | TRBJ2-1 | TRBV5-1 | . | TGCGCCAGCAGCCCCGCGCAGGGGGAGCAGTTCTTC | CASSPAQGEQFF
. | TRBJ2-5 | TRBV27 | TRBD1 | TGTGCCAGCAGTACAACGGGACAGATTTTAAAGACCCAGTACTTC | CASSTTGQILKTQYF
. | TRBJ1-4 | TRBV6-5 | . | TGTGCCAGCAGTTACTCGGGTCGGAGCGATGAAAAACTGTTTTTT | CASSYSGRSDEKLFF
. | TRBJ1-2 | TRBV7-2 | TRBD1 | TGTGCCAGCAGCTCGCCAGGAGGGGGCATTTTTAATGGCTACACCTTC | CASSSPGGGIFNGYTF
. | TRBJ1-5 | TRBV28 | TRBD1 | TGTGCCAGCAGCGAAAGGACAGGGAGAAATCAGCCCCAGCATTTT | CASSERTGRNQPQHF
. | TRBJ2-1 | TRBV5-1 | . | TGCGCCAGCAGCTTGGCCCTCTACAATGAGCAGTTCTTC | CASSLALYNEQFF
few | TRBJ1-1 | TRBV14 | . | TGTGCCAGCAGCCAAGAGGCAGTCACTGAAGCTTTCTTT | CASSQEAVTEAFF
. | TRBJ2-5 | TRBV2 | TRBD1 | TGTGCCAGCAGTGGGACAGGGAAAAAGACCCAGTACTTC | CASSGTGKKTQYF
. | TRBJ1-2 | TRBV29-1 | . | TGCAGCGTTGGTCGGGGGGACTATGGCTACACCTTC | CSVGRGDYGYTF
. | TRBJ2-7 | TRBV30 | . | TGTGCCTGGAGTGAGTGGGCCCCGAACGAGCAGTACTTC | CAWSEWAPNEQYF
. | TRBJ2-5 | TRBV5-8 | TRBD2 | TGTGCCAGCAGCTTAGGGCTAGCGGGGGACCAAGAGACCCAGTACTTC | CASSLGLAGDQETQYF
. | TRBJ2-5 | TRBV2 | TRBD2 | TGTGCGATATCGGGACTAGCGGGGAAACAAGAGACCCAGTACTTC | CAISGLAGKQETQYF
. | TRBJ2-7 | TRBV5-6 | TRBD2 | TGTGCCAGCAGCATACTAGCGGGTGTCGACGAGCAGTACTTC | CASSILAGVDEQYF
. | TRBJ1-2 | TRBV30 | . | TGTGCCTCAAGAGGGGGATCCGCGGGTGGCTACACCTTC | CASRGGSAGGYTF
. | TRBJ1-2 | TRBV6-6 | TRBD1 | TGTGCCAGCAGTTACCCAGGGGGCGGAATGGACTATGGCTACACCTTC | CASSYPGGGMDYGYTF
. | TRBJ1-2 | TRBV19 | TRBD1 | TGTGCCAGTAGCAGACAGGGGGTAGACTATGGCTACACCTTC | CASSRQGVDYGYTF
. | TRBJ1-1 | TRBV16 | . | TGTGCCAGCAGCCCCCGGGGTTTGGGCACTGAAGCTTTCTTT | CASSPRGLGTEAFF
. | TRBJ2-1 | TRBV7-2 | TRBD2 | TGTGCCAGCAGCCGACCTAGCGGGGGAAATGAGCAGTTCTTC | CASSRPSGGNEQFF
. | TRBJ2-5 | TRBV7-9 | TRBD2 | TGTGCCAGCAGCCCCGGACTAGCAAGGGAGACCCAGTACTTC | CASSPGLARETQYF
. | TRBJ2-3 | TRBV5-1 | . | TGCGCCAGCAGCCATTCTAGCCGAGGAGGCACAGATACGCAGTATTTT | CASSHSSRGGTDTQYF
. | TRBJ1-3 | TRBV6-6 | TRBD1 | TGTGCCAGCAGCCTACAGCGGACAGGGCTTGGTAACACCATATATTTT | CASSLQRTGLGNTIYF
. | TRBJ2-6 | TRBV6-5 | . | TGTGCCAGCAGCCGGGACAACTCTGGGGCCAACGTCCTGACTTTC | CASSRDNSGANVLTF